Below are 16 T cell receptor beta chains sequenced from a single sample in a study of blood T cell repertoires in COVID-19. Profiled with immunoSEQ multiplex PCR; TCRdb holds only in-frame clones, not every one. Of around 77,000 clones detected, about 83% appear once; the ten largest clones hold approximately 7%. The sample comprised peripheral blood. These TCRs come from a man aged 25 to 45 with COVID-19, enrolled during active disease.

CDR3 region: CASSEAWTGIGQPQHF. The CDR3 region has the DNA TGTGCCAGCAGTGAAGCTTGGACAGGGATTGGACAGCCCCAGCATTTT. The chain uses TRBV2 and TRBJ1-5; 8 bases map to TRBD1. The germline CDR1 and CDR2 sequences are SNHLY and FYNNEI. V gave up 0 bases and J gave up 7 bases; unmatched junction bases: 8. The CDR3 contains 16 residues.

The chain carries TRBV19 and TRBJ1-5; D is unresolved. This CDR3 has 17 amino acids. From germline, CDR1 is LNHDA and CDR2 SQIVND (reference sequence). V dropped 3 bases and J dropped 2 bases, with 17 bases sitting between them. The CDR3 DNA reads TGTGCCAGTAGTATCAAGGGTGGGAGGTTGGGCAATCAGCCCCAGCATTTT. It translates to CASSIKGGRLGNQPQHF.

The genes are TRBV7-9 and TRBJ2-5; TRBD1 matches at 9 bases. Germline trimming cut 5 bases from V and 2 bases from J; bases unmatched to any gene: 6. From germline, CDR1 is SEHNR and CDR2 FQNEAQ (reference sequence). CDR3 length: 15 amino acids. The CDR3: CASSALGQGQETQYF. In nucleotides, the CDR3 is TGTGCCAGCAGCGCACTAGGACAGGGGCAAGAGACCCAGTACTTC.

This clone came up once. The CDR3 DNA sequence: TGTGCCAGCAGCGGATTAAGGGGGACTAGCGGGAGGGGGATACGTACGCAGTATTTT. Translating it yields CASSGLRGTSGRGIRTQYF. The chain recombines TRBV7-2 with TRBJ2-3; 16 nucleotides agree with TRBD2. The CDR3 contains 19 residues. Germline V CDR1 and CDR2: SGHTA, FQGNSA. Trimming took 5 bases from V and 8 from J; bases not matched to a gene: 16.

The chain employs TRBV7-2 and TRBJ2-7; TRBD1 is a possible D gene (6 bases). Germline V gene lookup returns CDR1 SGHTA and CDR2 FQGNSA. With 0 bases removed from V and 5 bases from J, the gap between germline ends came to 11 bases. The CDR3 consists of 14 residues. The CDR3 sequence is CASSLAPDSHEQYF. Here the CDR3 DNA reads TGTGCCAGCAGCTTAGCGCCGGACAGCCACGAGCAGTACTTC.

This sequence joins TRBV19 and TRBJ2-7; TRBD1 matches 10 bases. The germline V gene has CDR1 LNHDA and CDR2 SQIVND (reference sequence). There are 14 residues in the CDR3. V shed 7 bases, J shed 2 bases, and the junction held 5 bases outside the gene matches. Here the CDR3 reads CASTRTGGPYEQYF. DNA for the CDR3: TGTGCCAGTACCCGGACAGGGGGACCCTACGAGCAGTACTTC.

The chain recombines TRBV18 with TRBJ2-3; TRBD2 matches at 7 bases. There are 16 residues in the CDR3. Per germline, CDR1 KGHSH and CDR2 LQKENI. Losses at the gene ends were 3 bases for V and 0 bases for J; bases not matched to a gene: 6. The CDR3 sequence: CASSPRSSGSTDTQYF. For the CDR3, the DNA is TGTGCCAGCTCACCGAGGAGTAGCGGGAGCACAGATACGCAGTATTTT.

This chain connects TRBV6-2 or TRBV6-3 to TRBJ2-3; D unresolved. CDR3 length: 13 amino acids. The V end lost 6 bases, the J end lost 0 bases, and 7 bases lay between the germline ends. Germline CDR1 reads MNHEY; CDR2 reads SVGEGT. CDR3 protein: CASSQTSTDTQYF. The DNA for the CDR3 is TGTGCCAGCAGCCAGACTAGCACAGATACGCAGTATTTT.

The chain recombines TRBV11-2 with TRBJ1-1; possibly TRBD1 for D (5 bases). Trimming stripped 3 bases from V and 2 bases from J, with 10 bases between. CDR1 is SGHAT, CDR2 FQNNGV, per germline. The CDR3 is 14 amino acids. CDR3 in amino acids: CASSFVQVNTEAFF. The CDR3 bases are TGTGCCAGCAGCTTCGTACAGGTTAACACTGAAGCTTTCTTT.

The chain joins TRBV5-1 to TRBJ2-5; 11 nucleotides align to TRBD1. The CDR3 is 15 amino acids. Germline V gene data show CDR1 as SGHRS and CDR2 as YFSETQ. V lost 3 bases and J lost 5; bases outside the gene matches: 6. DNA for the CDR3: TGCGCCAGCAGCTGGACAGGGGGCGGGCAGGAGACCCAGTACTTC. This codes for CASSWTGGGQETQYF. The full variable domain, completed using reference TRBV5-1 and TRBJ2-5, is KAGVTQTPRYLIKTRGQQVTLSCSPISGHRSVSWYQQTPGQGLQFLFEYFSETQRNKGNFPGRFSGRQFSNSRSEMNVSTLELGDSALYLCASSWTGGGQETQYFGPGTRLLVL.

This clone showed up just once. This chain links TRBV28 with TRBJ2-5; D not resolved. Germline assignment: CDR1 MDHEN and CDR2 SYDVKM. The germline V and J ends were trimmed by 3 bases and 2 bases, with 10 bases remaining between them. CDR3 length equals 14 residues. The CDR3 here is CASSFPDSQETQYF. CDR3 in DNA: TGTGCCAGCAGTTTCCCTGACTCACAAGAGACCCAGTACTTC. Variable domain in full (rest from reference TRBV28 and TRBJ2-5): DVKVTQSSRYLVKRTGEKVFLECVQDMDHENMFWYRQDPGLGLRLIYFSYDVKMKEKGDIPEGYSVSREKKERFSLILESASTNQTSMYLCASSFPDSQETQYFGPGTRLLVL.

V and J are TRBV28 and TRBJ2-1; 16 nucleotides agree with TRBD2. This CDR3 contains 18 residues. The J segment lost 8 bases and the V segment lost 5 bases, leaving 12 bases of the junction unmatched. Germline CDR1 reads MDHEN; CDR2 reads SYDVKM. The CDR3 nucleotides read TGTGCCAGCAGTATCTACGGGACTAGCGGGAGGGCGGTCCATGAGCAGTTCTTC. It codes for CASSIYGTSGRAVHEQFF.

V gene TRBV9 combines with J gene TRBJ2-1, with 11 bases identical to TRBD2. This CDR3 comprises 18 residues. J was trimmed by 1 base and V by 0 bases; bases with no gene match: 6. CDR1 is SGDLS, CDR2 YYNGEE, per germline. The CDR3 coding sequence is TGTGCCAGCAGCGTAGGGCTAGCGGGAGGAGGGTCCTACAATGAGCAGTTCTTC. This translates into CASSVGLAGGGSYNEQFF.

The V and J genes are TRBV3-1 (or the pseudogene TRBV3-2) and TRBJ2-7; D may be TRBD2 (5 bases). V was pared by 0 bases and J by 6 bases, with 15 bases between. This CDR3 spans 15 amino acids. Germline V lookup: CDR1 LGHDT, CDR2 YNNKEL (reference sequence). This CDR3 is CASSQDPDGLSEQYF. The CDR3 nucleotides read TGTGCCAGCAGCCAAGATCCGGACGGACTCAGCGAGCAGTACTTC.

This chain links TRBV15 with TRBJ1-4, with D maybe TRBD1 (5 bases). CDR3 length: 17 residues. Between the trimmed V and J ends, which lost 1 base and 2 bases, there was a span of 14 bases. The V gene's germline CDR1 is LNHNV and CDR2 YYDKDF (reference sequence). The CDR3 protein is CATSRGQSQLTNEKLFF. CDR3 nucleotides: TGTGCCACCAGCAGAGGACAGAGTCAACTTACTAATGAAAAACTGTTTTTT.

This clone was observed a handful of times. This rearrangement joins TRBV28 to TRBJ1-4; D is unresolved. The V end was cut by 8 bases, the J end by 3 bases, with 16 bases between. The germline gives CDR1 MDHEN, CDR2 SYDVKM. The CDR3 has 15 residues. CDR3 loop: CASARLGSANEKLFF. In nucleotides, the CDR3 is TGTGCCAGCGCCCGGTTGGGTAGCGCTAATGAAAAACTGTTTTTT.